The entry that follows covers one T cell receptor beta chain sequence. This sample was included in a study of cytomegalovirus exposure and HLA in healthy donors. The CDR3 is made up of 15 amino acids. From germline, CDR1 is SNHLY and CDR2 FYNNEI. Trimming shortened V by 6 bases and J by 2 bases, and 14 bases separated the two germline ends. 13 Jbeta primers and 60 Vbeta primers were used for the PCR. The method was immunoSEQ multiplex PCR; TCRdb's version includes in-frame clones alone and lacks a portion of them. The sample contains some 110,000 clones, 74% of which appear only once. Healthy people donating bone marrow made up the donors.

J is TRBJ1-3 and V is TRBV2; the D gene is possibly TRBD1 (5 bases). The TCR originated in a man aged 25-45 years in good health and CMV-seropositive. The sequencing sample was made of PBMCs. The CDR3 nucleotides are TGTGCCAGCAGCGGAGCCGCGGGACCTGGAAACACCATATATTTT. The encoded protein is CASSGAAGPGNTIYF.